This T cell receptor beta chain was sequenced for a study of cytomegalovirus exposure and HLA in healthy donors. General observations from the study: Sequencing likely generated an artifact that appeared as a cluster of highly shared sequence variants. An Asian-associated ancestry cluster reportedly showed fewer N-insertions than the roughly 670-donor mean in a later analysis. A later analysis appeared to link common viral pathogens to several of the most significant clusters.

V dropped 0 bases and J dropped 6 bases, with 8 bases sitting between them. Germline values: CDR1 MRHNA, CDR2 SNTAGT. The CDR3 consists of 14 residues. Researchers ran the PCR with 60 Vbeta and 13 Jbeta primers. In the source study's methods: A follow-up analysis tallied 60 million to 85 million unique TCR beta chains, roughly 11 million shared. TCRdb keeps only in-frame clones here, not all; method: immunoSEQ multiplex PCR. The DNA was the basis for D and trimming; V, J and clone size are from that table. This sample has about 130,000 clones; approximately 80% occur once, and the top ten carry 1% to 1.5%. As for this clone: Antigen specificity is unknown.

Sequenced sample: PBMCs. The chain links TRBV6-4 to TRBJ2-2, with D unresolved. The sequence was obtained from a girl aged 2 to 9 in good health and CMV-seronegative. CDR3 sequence reads: CASSDSGVAGELFF. CDR3 coding DNA: TGTGCCAGCAGTGACTCCGGTGTTGCCGGGGAGCTGTTTTTT.